This section outlines one TCR beta chain sequence together with its context. Its antigen is still unknown. The CDR3 contains 14 residues. Trimming cost V 7 bases and J 13 bases; bases outside gene matches: 15. This entry is derived from a study of T cell repertoires in cytomegalovirus infection. Looking at the study overall: Carrying CMV and the relevant HLA type showed in public TCR beta signatures. The study, taken as a whole, reports: Summed public TCR beta family frequency identified CMV carriers bearing the relevant HLA. Dominant in the ex vivo response were TCR beta clonotypes restricted by HLA-C and specific for CMV.

MiXCR, run by TCRdb on the reads, gives a single entry per CDR3 protein. The sample lists more than 250,000 distinct CDR3 sequences, around 13% seen once, with around 8.8% in the top ten. Sequenced sample: PBMCs. The chain uses TRBV12-3 or TRBV12-4 and TRBJ2-2; 7 bases line up with TRBD2. The sequence was obtained from a human donor in good health (CMV status not recorded). Some clones in this sample may be carry-over from other donors' samples. In DNA form, the CDR3 reads TGTGCCAGCACAGGAGTTGGACGGGAGGATGTGCTGTTTTTT. Translated: CASTGVGREDVLFF.